These 30 T cell receptor beta chains were sequenced from one sample in a study of cytomegalovirus exposure and HLA in healthy donors. Both 60 Vbeta primers and 13 Jbeta primers went into the PCR. Some clones are missing from TCRdb's copy, which holds only in-frame ones; the method was immunoSEQ multiplex PCR. The repertoire holds some 150,000 clones, with around 80% as singletons. The sequencing sample was made of PBMCs. All receptors come from a man aged 18 to 29 in good health and CMV-seropositive.

This rearrangement joins TRBV7-9 to TRBJ2-1; D gene uncertain. In germline, CDR1 is SEHNR, CDR2 FQNEAQ (reference sequence). The CDR3 totals 16 residues. Trimming left V 3 bases short and J 0 bases short, with 12 bases between. The CDR3 DNA is TGTGCCAGCAGCTTCTCCGGTTCGAGCTCCTACAATGAGCAGTTCTTC. It codes for CASSFSGSSSYNEQFF.

This clone was counted once. The rearrangement links TRBV28 to TRBJ2-1, with TRBD2 matching 7 bases. Germline CDR1 reads MDHEN; CDR2 reads SYDVKM. J lost 0 bases, V lost 9 bases, and 5 bases had no gene match. The CDR3 is made up of 14 amino acids. In DNA, the CDR3 is TGTGCCAGTTCTAGCGGCAACTCCTACAATGAGCAGTTCTTC. Translated: CASSSGNSYNEQFF.

The DNA for the CDR3 is TGTGCCAGCAGCTTCGGTAGCAATCAGCCCCAGCATTTT. Its protein is CASSFGSNQPQHF. J is TRBJ1-5 and V is TRBV5-4; D is unresolved. The CDR3 runs to 13 residues. Germline loops: CDR1 SGHNT, CDR2 YYREEE (reference sequence). V shed 2 bases and J shed 0 bases, with 3 bases lying between them.

The rearrangement uses TRBV5-4 and TRBJ2-1; 7 bases fit TRBD2. Unmatched junction bases numbered 22, after V lost 4 bases and J lost 9 bases. From germline, CDR1 is SGHNT and CDR2 YYREEE (reference sequence). The CDR3 is 18 amino acids. The CDR3 DNA sequence: TGTGCCAGCAGCCCCCGGGGGGTAGCGACGGGGCCGGGGGGTGAGCAGTTCTTC. Its protein product is CASSPRGVATGPGGEQFF.

This chain joins TRBV29-1 and TRBJ2-1, with D maybe TRBD2 (6 bases). The CDR3 totals 14 residues. Trimming took 4 bases from V and 0 from J, leaving 10 bases between them. Germline V CDR1 and CDR2: SQVTM, ANQGSEA. CDR3 residues: CSVVDGSSYNEQFF. CDR3 nucleotide sequence: TGCAGCGTTGTTGACGGGAGCTCCTACAATGAGCAGTTCTTC.

The J gene is TRBJ1-2, the V gene TRBV15; 9 bases match TRBD1. Per the germline V gene, CDR1 is LNHNV and CDR2 is YYDKDF (reference sequence). CDR3 length equals 15 residues. With V trimmed by 1 base and J by 4 bases, 4 bases remained unmatched. CDR3 DNA: TGTGCCACCAGCAGAGCTGGACAGGGGCTCTATGGCTACACCTTC. It translates to CATSRAGQGLYGYTF.

The gene calls are TRBV5-6 and TRBJ1-5, with D possibly matching TRBD1 (6 bases). The CDR3 totals 14 residues. CDR1 is SGHDT and CDR2 is YYEEEE in the germline V gene. Trimming cost V 2 bases and J 6 bases, with 12 bases left between them. The CDR3 reads CASSFSGGGQPQHF. The DNA of the CDR3 is TGTGCCAGCAGCTTTTCGGGGGGCGGTCAGCCCCAGCATTTT. The variable domain in full, completed from reference TRBV5-6 and TRBJ1-5, reads DAGVTQSPTHLIKTRGQQVTLRCSPKSGHDTVSWYQQALGQGPQFIFQYYEEEERQRGNFPDRFSGHQFPNYSSELNVNALLLGDSALYLCASSFSGGGQPQHFGDGTRLSIL.

The chain recombines TRBV1 with TRBJ2-5; whether TRBD2, the table's D call, matches the DNA was not checked. TRBV1 is given as a pseudogene. The CDR3 length is 18 residues. The CDR3, as DNA: TGCACCAGCAGCCAATCCGACTTTTTTGGGAGCGTGCTGGAGACCCAGTACTTC. Its protein product is CTSSQSDFFGSVLETQYF.

The J gene is TRBJ1-1, the V gene TRBV5-8; 7 bases are shared with TRBD1. The length of the CDR3 is 15 residues. Germline V gene sequence: CDR1 SGHTS, CDR2 YDEGEE. V was pared by 4 bases and J by 1 base, with 7 bases of the junction left unmatched. This CDR3 reads CASSLWGQQNTEAFF. The CDR3 bases are TGTGCCAGCAGCCTATGGGGACAGCAGAACACTGAAGCTTTCTTT.

This clone was counted once. This chain links TRBV5-1 with TRBJ1-2, with TRBD1 matching 8 bases. In germline, CDR1 is SGHRS, CDR2 YFSETQ. The CDR3 sequence is 16 residues long. V was clipped by 2 bases and J by 2 bases; unmatched bases: 8. CDR3 sequence reads: CASSFGQGQFNYGYTF. The CDR3 DNA sequence: TGCGCCAGCAGCTTTGGACAGGGTCAGTTCAACTATGGCTACACCTTC.

This chain uses TRBV15 with TRBJ2-7; unclear D gene. The V and J ends lost 1 base and 2 bases respectively, with 6 bases between them. This CDR3 is built from 13 residues. CDR1 LNHNV and CDR2 YYDKDF come from the germline V gene (reference sequence). The CDR3 DNA reads as TGTGCCACCAGCAGAGGTCAGACCTACGAGCAGTACTTC. It specifies CATSRGQTYEQYF.

The V call is TRBV28, the J call TRBJ2-2, with 7 bases aligning to TRBD1. The CDR3 has 20 amino acids. V lost 5 bases to trimming and J lost 2 bases; unmatched junction nucleotides: 20. Per the germline V gene, CDR1 is MDHEN and CDR2 is SYDVKM. The DNA for the CDR3 is TGTGCCAGCAGTCTTTTCTCGGGACAGTCTTTTAGGTCTAACACCGGGGAGCTGTTTTTT. Amino acids: CASSLFSGQSFRSNTGELFF.

The rearrangement uses TRBV5-1 and TRBJ1-4, with 7 nucleotides matching TRBD1. V lost 0 bases and J lost 8; bases outside the gene matches: 4. Germline assignment: CDR1 SGHRS and CDR2 YFSETQ. This CDR3 region has 14 residues. This CDR3 reads CASSLATGEEKLFF. The DNA for the CDR3 is TGCGCCAGCAGCTTGGCAACAGGGGAAGAAAAACTGTTTTTT.

Only a few counts were recorded for this clone. The CDR3 DNA is TGCGCCAGCAGTGCAGGGGGTCAGCCCCAGCATTTT. It specifies CASSAGGQPQHF. The chain is built from TRBV10-1 and TRBJ1-5, with 7 bases aligning to TRBD1. Germline V CDR1 and CDR2: WNHNN, SYGVQD (reference sequence). After removal of 4 bases from V and 6 bases from J, the junction contained 0 bases not matched to a gene. The CDR3 covers 12 residues.

The CDR3 nucleotides are TGCGCCAGCAGTGCCCGGGACACTGACACAGATACGCAGTATTTT. Translating it yields CASSARDTDTDTQYF. The chain uses TRBV5-1 and TRBJ2-3; TRBD1 might be the D (6 bases). The CDR3 extends over 15 amino acids. Trimming stripped 5 bases from V and 2 bases from J, with 15 bases between. The germline gives CDR1 SGHRS, CDR2 YFSETQ.

In regard to this clone: A read error may produce the germline difference seen at one junction end. The rearrangement joins TRBV7-7 to TRBJ2-7; 9 bases map to TRBD1. The CDR3 covers 14 residues. Germline loops: CDR1 SSHAT, CDR2 FNYEAQ (reference sequence). The CDR3: CASSSGTGPYEQYF. Here the CDR3 DNA reads TGTGCTAGCAGCTCCGGGACAGGGCCATACGAGCAGTACTTC. Full variable domain (outside the CDR3, taken from reference TRBV7-7 and TRBJ2-7): GAGVSQSPRYKVTKRGQDVTLRCDPISSHATLYWYQQALGQGPEFLTYFNYEAQPDKSGLPSDRFSAERPEGSISTLTIQRTEQRDSAMYRCASSSGTGPYEQYFGPGTRLTVT.

The rearrangement joins TRBV5-4 to TRBJ2-3, with D possibly being TRBD1 (5 bases). The CDR3 consists of 15 residues. With 4 bases removed from V and 6 bases from J, the gap between germline ends came to 18 bases. The germline CDR1 and CDR2 sequences are SGHNT and YYREEE (reference sequence). As DNA, the CDR3 is TGTGCCAGCAGCCAATTAGACGGGTACAGGGATACGCAGTATTTT. Its translation is CASSQLDGYRDTQYF. Combining the CDR3 with reference TRBV5-4 and TRBJ2-3 gives the whole variable domain ETGVTQSPTHLIKTRGQQVTLRCSSQSGHNTVSWYQQALGQGPQFIFQYYREEENGRGNFPPRFSGLQFPNYSSELNVNALELDDSALYLCASSQLDGYRDTQYFGPGTRLTVL.

The chain joins TRBV19 to TRBJ1-5, with D hard to call. Trimming took off 5 bases at V and 0 bases at J, with 11 bases between the two ends. CDR3 size: 15 residues. The germline CDR1 and CDR2 sequences are LNHDA and SQIVND (reference sequence). The chain's CDR3 is CASSLQDHSNQPQHF. In DNA form, the CDR3 reads TGTGCCAGTAGTCTTCAGGATCATAGCAATCAGCCCCAGCATTTT.

There are a few counts of this clone. The chain couples TRBV5-8 to TRBJ2-2, with 8 nucleotides matching TRBD1. CDR1 and CDR2 from the germline V gene are SGHTS and YDEGEE. The CDR3 has 16 amino acids. With 4 bases clipped from V and 5 bases from J, the junction kept 10 bases outside the gene matches. CDR3 sequence: CASSLLDRGRTGELFF. The CDR3 DNA reads as TGTGCCAGCAGCCTTCTTGACAGGGGTCGGACCGGGGAGCTGTTTTTT.

In the case of this clone: The same CDR3 can be traced to other DNA sequences in this sample. The chain uses TRBV27 and TRBJ1-2; the D gene is possibly TRBD1 (6 bases). V was trimmed by 5 bases and J by 1 base, leaving 11 bases between them. Germline V lookup: CDR1 MNHEY, CDR2 SMNVEV (reference sequence). CDR3 length equals 14 residues. The CDR3: CASSLDRRNYGYTF. DNA for the CDR3: TGTGCCAGCAGTCTCGACAGGCGTAACTATGGCTACACCTTC.

This rearrangement joins TRBV28 to TRBJ2-4; tentative D call: TRBD2 (6 bases). Trimming cost V 10 bases and J 8 bases, with 12 bases left between them. The CDR3 covers 11 residues. CDR1 and CDR2 (germline): MDHEN, SYDVKM. The CDR3 loop reads CATIREDIQYF. For the CDR3, the DNA is TGTGCCACCATCAGGGAGGACATTCAGTACTTC.

As for this clone: The junction and the germline gene differ at one end; a read error may be behind it. V gene TRBV10-3 combines with J gene TRBJ1-1, with D perhaps matching TRBD1 (6 bases). Germline CDR1 and CDR2: ENHRY and SYGVKD. The CDR3 has 12 residues. The CDR3 DNA reads TGTGCCATCGGACAGTCGAGGTTTCATTCTGGCTTT. It specifies CAIGQSRFHSGF.

The CDR3 DNA follows: TGTGCCAGCAGCTCCCTATCTGGAAACACCATATATTTT. Residues: CASSSLSGNTIYF. This chain connects TRBV7-8 to TRBJ1-3; D ambiguous. CDR1 is SGHVS and CDR2 is FQNEAQ in the germline V gene. CDR3 length: 13 amino acids. The V gene lost 4 bases and the J gene lost 1 base, with 5 bases spanning the gap.

As regards this clone: Germline is not matched at one junction end, which may reflect a read error. The V gene is TRBV5-1, the J gene TRBJ2-2; D possibly corresponds to TRBD1 (6 bases). The CDR3 is made up of 11 amino acids. Looked up from germline, CDR1 is SGHRS and CDR2 is YFSETQ. The CDR3 coding sequence is TGCGCCAGCAGCTTGGCAGGGGAGCTGCTTTTT. This translates into CASSLAGELLF.

V usage is TRBV7-9 and J usage is TRBJ2-1; D uncertain. The CDR3 spans 10 residues. Germline V gene lookup returns CDR1 SEHNR and CDR2 FQNEAQ (reference sequence). V lost 10 bases and J 5 bases, leaving 6 bases between the germline ends. The CDR3 DNA follows: TGTGCCACTTCGGACAATGAGCAGTTCTTC. Its translation is CATSDNEQFF.

The chain carries TRBV19 and TRBJ2-7; no definite D call. The germline V gene has CDR1 LNHDA and CDR2 SQIVND (reference sequence). The V and J ends lost 2 bases and 5 bases respectively, with 7 bases between them. The CDR3 sequence is 12 residues long. The CDR3 sequence: CASSIRGHEQYF. The CDR3 coding sequence is TGTGCCAGTAGTATACGCGGCCACGAGCAGTACTTC.

The gene calls are TRBV6-6 and TRBJ2-7, with TRBD2 matching over 11 bases. With 5 bases clipped from V and 2 bases from J, the junction kept 2 bases outside the gene matches. The CDR3 is 14 residues long. In germline, CDR1 is MNHNY, CDR2 SVGAGI (reference sequence). CDR3 DNA: TGTGCCAGCAGTAGTAGCGGGAGGGCCTACGAGCAGTACTTC. The encoded protein is CASSSSGRAYEQYF.

Only a few counts were recorded for this clone. This rearrangement joins TRBV2 to TRBJ2-7; D tentatively reads TRBD1 or TRBD2 (5 bases each). V lost 7 bases to trimming and J lost 8 bases, with 21 bases between them. The CDR3 loop spans 14 amino acids. Germline V gives CDR1 SNHLY, CDR2 FYNNEI. CDR3 DNA sequence: TGTGCCAGCAATGAGGGGCAGGGCCACCTCAAGCAGTACTTC. This codes for CASNEGQGHLKQYF.

This clone has more than one count but fewer than ten. The chain couples TRBV29-1 to TRBJ2-3; 8 positions match TRBD2. Germline lookup yields CDR1 SQVTM and CDR2 ANQGSEA. The trim removed 7 bases at V and 4 bases at J, leaving 10 bases unmatched. The CDR3 loop spans 14 amino acids. The CDR3 DNA is TGCAGCGCTAAAGCGGGAGTCGGGGCAGATACGCAGTATTTT. Protein product: CSAKAGVGADTQYF.

V and J are TRBV11-2 and TRBJ1-1; D may be TRBD1 (6 bases). The CDR3 consists of 18 residues. In germline, CDR1 is SGHAT, CDR2 FQNNGV. Trimming stripped 0 bases from V and 1 base from J, with 18 bases between. The CDR3 nucleotides read TGTGCCAGCAGCTTAGACCCAGGACAGCTAACCTCGAACACTGAAGCTTTCTTT. This translates into CASSLDPGQLTSNTEAFF. The whole variable domain, remainder taken from reference TRBV11-2 and TRBJ1-1, is EAGVAQSPRYKIIEKRQSVAFWCNPISGHATLYWYQQILGQGPKLLIQFQNNGVVDDSQLPKDRFSAERLKGVDSTLKIQPAKLEDSAVYLCASSLDPGQLTSNTEAFFGQGTRLTVV.